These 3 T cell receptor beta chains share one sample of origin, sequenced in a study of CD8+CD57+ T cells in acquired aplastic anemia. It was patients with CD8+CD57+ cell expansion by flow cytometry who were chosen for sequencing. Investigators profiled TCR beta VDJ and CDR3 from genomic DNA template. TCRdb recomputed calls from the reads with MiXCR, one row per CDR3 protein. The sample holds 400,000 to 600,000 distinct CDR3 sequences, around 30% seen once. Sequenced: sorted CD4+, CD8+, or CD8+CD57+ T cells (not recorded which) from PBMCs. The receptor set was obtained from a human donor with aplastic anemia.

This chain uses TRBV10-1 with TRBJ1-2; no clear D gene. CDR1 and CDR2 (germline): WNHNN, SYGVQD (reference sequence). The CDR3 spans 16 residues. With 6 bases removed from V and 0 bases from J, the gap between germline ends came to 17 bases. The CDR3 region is CASSAASSAANYGYTF. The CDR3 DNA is TGCGCCAGCAGCGCCGCCAGCTCGGCAGCTAACTATGGCTACACCTTC.

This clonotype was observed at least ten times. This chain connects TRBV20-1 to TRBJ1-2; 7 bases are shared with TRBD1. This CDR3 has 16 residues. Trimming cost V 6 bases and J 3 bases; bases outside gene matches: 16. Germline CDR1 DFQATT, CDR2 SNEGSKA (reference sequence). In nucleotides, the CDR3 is TGCAGTGCCATTCCGGACAGGTCCCGGGGCTACTATGGCTACACCTTC. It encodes CSAIPDRSRGYYGYTF.

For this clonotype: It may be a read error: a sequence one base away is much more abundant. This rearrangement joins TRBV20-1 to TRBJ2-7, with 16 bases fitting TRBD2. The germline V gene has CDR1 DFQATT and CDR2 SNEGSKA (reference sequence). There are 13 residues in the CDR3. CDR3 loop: CSAVRGTSGGANF. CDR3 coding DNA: TGCAGTGCCGTTCGGGGGACTAGCGGGGGGGCCAACTTC.